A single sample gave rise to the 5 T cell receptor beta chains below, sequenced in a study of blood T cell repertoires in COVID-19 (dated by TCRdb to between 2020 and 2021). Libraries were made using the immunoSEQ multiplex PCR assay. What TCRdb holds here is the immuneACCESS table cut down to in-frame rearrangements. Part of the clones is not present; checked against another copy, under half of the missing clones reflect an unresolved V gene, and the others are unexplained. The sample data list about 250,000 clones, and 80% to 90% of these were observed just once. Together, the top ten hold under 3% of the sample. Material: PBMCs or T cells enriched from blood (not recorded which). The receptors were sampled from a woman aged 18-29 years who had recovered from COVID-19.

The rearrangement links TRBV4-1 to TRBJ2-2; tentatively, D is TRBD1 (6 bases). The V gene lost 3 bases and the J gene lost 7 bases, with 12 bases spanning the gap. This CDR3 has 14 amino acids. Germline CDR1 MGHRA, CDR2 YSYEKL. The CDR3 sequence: CASSHPLGGGELFF. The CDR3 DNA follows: TGCGCCAGCAGCCATCCCCTAGGGGGCGGGGAGCTGTTTTTT.

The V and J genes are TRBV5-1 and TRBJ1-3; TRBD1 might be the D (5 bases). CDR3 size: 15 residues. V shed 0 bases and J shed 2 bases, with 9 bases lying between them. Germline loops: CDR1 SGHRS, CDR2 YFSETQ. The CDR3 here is CASSLDGGPGNTIYF. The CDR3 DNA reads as TGCGCCAGCAGCTTGGACGGGGGACCTGGAAACACCATATATTTT.

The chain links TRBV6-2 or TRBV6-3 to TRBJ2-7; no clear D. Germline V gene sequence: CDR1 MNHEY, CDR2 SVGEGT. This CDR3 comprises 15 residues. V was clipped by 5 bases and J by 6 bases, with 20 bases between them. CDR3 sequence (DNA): TGTGCCAGCAGTCGCCGATCGGAAGCGTTGGGCGAGCAGTACTTC. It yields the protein CASSRRSEALGEQYF.

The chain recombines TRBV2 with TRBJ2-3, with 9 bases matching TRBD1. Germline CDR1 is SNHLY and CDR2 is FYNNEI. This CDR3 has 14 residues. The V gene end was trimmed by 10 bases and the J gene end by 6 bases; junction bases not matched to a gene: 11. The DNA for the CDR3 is TGTGCCACTTCTCGGACAGGGGTGGGGGATACGCAGTATTTT. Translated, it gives CATSRTGVGDTQYF.

The CDR3 DNA sequence: TGTGCCAGCAGCACATCGGGGGGGACAGAGACCCAGTACTTC. It codes for CASSTSGGTETQYF. The chain recombines TRBV3-1 (or the pseudogene TRBV3-2) with TRBJ2-5; 8 nucleotides align to TRBD2. Germline lookup yields CDR1 LGHDT and CDR2 YNNKEL (reference sequence). The CDR3 sequence is 14 residues long. Losses at the gene ends were 5 bases for V and 4 bases for J; bases not matched to a gene: 6.